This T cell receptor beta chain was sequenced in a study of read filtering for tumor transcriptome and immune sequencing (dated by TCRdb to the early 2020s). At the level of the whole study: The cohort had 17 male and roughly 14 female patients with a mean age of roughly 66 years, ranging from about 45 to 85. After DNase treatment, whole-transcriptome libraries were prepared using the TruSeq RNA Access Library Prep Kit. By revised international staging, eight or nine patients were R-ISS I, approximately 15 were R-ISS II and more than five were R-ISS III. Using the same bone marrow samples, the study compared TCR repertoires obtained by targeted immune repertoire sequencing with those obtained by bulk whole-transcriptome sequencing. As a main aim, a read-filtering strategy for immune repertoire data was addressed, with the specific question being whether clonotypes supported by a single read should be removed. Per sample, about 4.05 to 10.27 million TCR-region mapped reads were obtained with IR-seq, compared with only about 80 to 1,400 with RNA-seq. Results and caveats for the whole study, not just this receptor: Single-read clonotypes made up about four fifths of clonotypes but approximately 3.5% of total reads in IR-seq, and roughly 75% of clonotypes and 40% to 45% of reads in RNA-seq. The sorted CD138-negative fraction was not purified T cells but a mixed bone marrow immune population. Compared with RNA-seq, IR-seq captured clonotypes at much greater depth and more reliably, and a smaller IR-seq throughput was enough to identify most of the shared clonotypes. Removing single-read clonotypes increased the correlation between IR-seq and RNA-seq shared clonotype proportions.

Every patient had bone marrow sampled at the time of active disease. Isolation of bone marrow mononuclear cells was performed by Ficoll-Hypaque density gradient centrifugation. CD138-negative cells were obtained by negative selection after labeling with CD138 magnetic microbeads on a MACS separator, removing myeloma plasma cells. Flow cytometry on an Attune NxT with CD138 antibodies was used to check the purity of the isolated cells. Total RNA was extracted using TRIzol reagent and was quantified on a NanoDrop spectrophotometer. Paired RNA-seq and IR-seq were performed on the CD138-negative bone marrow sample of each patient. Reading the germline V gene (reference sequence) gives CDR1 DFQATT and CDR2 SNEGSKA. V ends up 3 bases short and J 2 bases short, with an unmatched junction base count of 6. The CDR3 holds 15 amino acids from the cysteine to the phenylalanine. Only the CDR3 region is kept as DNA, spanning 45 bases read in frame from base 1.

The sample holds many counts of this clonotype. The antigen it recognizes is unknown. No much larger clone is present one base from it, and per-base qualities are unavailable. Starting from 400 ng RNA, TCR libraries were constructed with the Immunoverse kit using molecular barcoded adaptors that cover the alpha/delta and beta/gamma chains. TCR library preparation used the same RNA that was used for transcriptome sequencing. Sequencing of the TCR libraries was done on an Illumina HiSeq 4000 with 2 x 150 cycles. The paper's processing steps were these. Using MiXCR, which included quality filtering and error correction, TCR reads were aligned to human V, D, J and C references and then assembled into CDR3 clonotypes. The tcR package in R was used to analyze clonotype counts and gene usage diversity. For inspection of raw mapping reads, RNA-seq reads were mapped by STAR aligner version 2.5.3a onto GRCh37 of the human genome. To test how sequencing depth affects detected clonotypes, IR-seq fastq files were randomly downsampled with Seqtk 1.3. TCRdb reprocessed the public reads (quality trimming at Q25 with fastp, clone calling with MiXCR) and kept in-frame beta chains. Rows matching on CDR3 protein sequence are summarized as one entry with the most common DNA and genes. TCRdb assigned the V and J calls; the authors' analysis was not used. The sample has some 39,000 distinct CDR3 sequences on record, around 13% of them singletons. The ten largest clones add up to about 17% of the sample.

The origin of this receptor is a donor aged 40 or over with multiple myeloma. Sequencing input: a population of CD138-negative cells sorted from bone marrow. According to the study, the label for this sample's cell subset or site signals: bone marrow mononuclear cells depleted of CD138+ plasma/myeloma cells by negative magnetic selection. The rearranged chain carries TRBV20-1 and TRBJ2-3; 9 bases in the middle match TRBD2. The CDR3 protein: CSASQLAGDTDTQYF. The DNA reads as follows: TGCAGTGCTAGCCAACTAGCGGGTGACACAGATACGCAGTATTTT.